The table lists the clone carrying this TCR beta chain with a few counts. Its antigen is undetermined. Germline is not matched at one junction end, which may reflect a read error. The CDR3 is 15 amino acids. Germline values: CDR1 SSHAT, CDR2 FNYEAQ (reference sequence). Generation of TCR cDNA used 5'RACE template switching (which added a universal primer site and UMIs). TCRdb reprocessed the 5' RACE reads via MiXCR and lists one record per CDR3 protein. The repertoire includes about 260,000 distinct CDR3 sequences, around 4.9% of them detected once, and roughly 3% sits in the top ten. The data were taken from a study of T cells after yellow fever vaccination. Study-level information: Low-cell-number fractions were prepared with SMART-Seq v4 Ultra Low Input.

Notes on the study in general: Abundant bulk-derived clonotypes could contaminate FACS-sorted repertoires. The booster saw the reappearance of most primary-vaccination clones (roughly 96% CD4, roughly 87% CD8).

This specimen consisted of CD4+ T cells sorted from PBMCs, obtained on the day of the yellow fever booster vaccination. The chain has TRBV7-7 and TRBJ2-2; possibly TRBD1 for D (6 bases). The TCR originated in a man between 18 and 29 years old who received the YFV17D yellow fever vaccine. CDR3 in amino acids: CASSRTGLGTGELFF. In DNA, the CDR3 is TGTGCTAGCAGCCGTACAGGGCTGGGCACCGGGGAGCTGTTTTTT.